The sequence of this T cell receptor (beta chain) was determined in a study of blood T cells in healthy people across ages. The count of this clonotype is one. A sample-barcoded 5' primer and a J-beta primer mix were used in a second PCR of about 7 to 11 cycles. Each cDNA molecule, via a template-switch adaptor with 12 random nucleotides, was tagged. TCRdb reprocessed the 5' RACE reads with MiXCR, giving one entry per CDR3 protein. The sample lists about 1,400,000 distinct CDR3 sequences; 59% were seen once. Trimming shortened V by 5 bases and J by 7 bases, and 11 bases separated the two germline ends. Germline CDR1 and CDR2: SEHNR and FQNEAQ (reference sequence). The CDR3 has 12 residues.

The receptor's source is a man younger than 35 in good health. The J gene is TRBJ1-1, the V gene TRBV7-9; D uncertain. Sequencing used blood. The CDR3 region has the DNA TGTGCCAGCAGCCGACTGGAAAGTGAAGCTTTCTTT. Its protein is CASSRLESEAFF. The full variable domain, with the rest looked up from reference TRBV7-9 and TRBJ1-1, is DTGVSQNPRHKITKRGQNVTFRCDPISEHNRLYWYRQTLGQGPEFLTYFQNEAQLEKSRLLSDRFSAERPKGSFSTLEIQRTEQGDSAMYLCASSRLESEAFFGQGTRLTVV.